Listed here are 8 T cell receptor beta chains from one sample, sequenced in a study of T cells in Graves' hyperthyroidism and ophthalmopathy. The investigators amplified TCR beta CDR3 regions from RNA transcripts. TCR CDR3 underwent first-round RT-PCR with the HTBI primer set. Each CDR3 protein gets one entry after TCRdb re-called the multiplex PCR reads with MiXCR. The data hold a few hundred thousand distinct CDR3 sequences, with over 15% observed a single time. Sequenced: blood. The receptors come from a woman between 40 and 50 years old with Graves' ophthalmopathy.

In its sample, this clonotype was seen many times. One end of the junction is discordant with germline, which a read error may explain. The chain has TRBV5-1 and TRBJ2-5, with TRBD1 matching over 12 bases. Germline V CDR1 and CDR2: SGHRS, YFSETQ. This CDR3 contains 16 residues. This CDR3 reads CASRLGQGAFQETQYF. The CDR3 DNA sequence: TGCGCCAGCAGGTTGGGACAGGGGGCGTTCCAAGAGACCCAGTACTTC.

Remarks on this clonotype: A much more abundant neighbour one base away suggests this may be a read error. The chain uses TRBV4-1 and TRBJ1-1; D not resolved. V was clipped by 0 bases and J by 8 bases, with 13 bases between them. The germline gives CDR1 MGHRA, CDR2 YSYEKL. The CDR3 consists of 14 residues. This chain's CDR3 is CASSQDRGRLEAFF. The CDR3, as DNA: TGCGCCAGCAGCCAAGATCGAGGCAGACTCGAAGCTTTCTTT.

There are many counts of this clonotype. The chain combines TRBV30 with TRBJ2-3; the match to TRBD1 covers 10 bases. Trimming removed 2 bases from V and 5 bases from J; junction bases left unmatched: 7. The CDR3 is made up of 15 amino acids. From germline, CDR1 is GTSNPN and CDR2 SVGIG (reference sequence). The CDR3 coding sequence is TGTGCCTGGAGTCAGGGACAGGGGAGCGGAGATACGCAGTATTTT. Encoded protein: CAWSQGQGSGDTQYF.

In this sample, this clonotype turned up once. The chain uses TRBV30 and TRBJ2-5; possibly TRBD2 for D (6 bases). Germline V CDR1 and CDR2: GTSNPN, SVGIG (reference sequence). V lost 1 base to trimming and J lost 7 bases, with 10 bases between them. This CDR3 contains 12 residues. The CDR3 nucleotides read TGTGCCTGGAGTGGCGGGGTTGGGACCCAGTACTTC. It yields the protein CAWSGGVGTQYF.

This clonotype was seen only a few times. Here the CDR3 reads CAWSDLGWSSYEQYF. DNA for the CDR3: TGTGCCTGGAGTGATCTAGGCTGGAGCTCCTACGAGCAGTACTTC. The chain links TRBV30 to TRBJ2-7; D remains ambiguous. This CDR3 spans 15 amino acids. Germline V lookup: CDR1 GTSNPN, CDR2 SVGIG (reference sequence). Trimming removed 1 base from V and 0 bases from J, with 13 bases in between. Looking up the rest from reference TRBV30 and TRBJ2-7 gives the full variable domain: SQTIHQWPATLVQPVGSPLSLECTVEGTSNPNLYWYRQAAGRGLQLLFYSVGIGQISSEVPQNLSASRPQDRQFILSSKKLLLSDSGFYLCAWSDLGWSSYEQYFGPGTRLTVT.

A single count supports this clonotype. The V call is TRBV12-3 or TRBV12-4, the J call TRBJ2-7; D gene unclear. The CDR3 loop spans 14 amino acids. V was clipped by 5 bases and J by 1 base, with 12 bases between them. CDR3 amino acids: CASSPVFGSYEQYF. The CDR3 DNA reads as TGTGCCAGCAGTCCAGTTTTTGGGTCCTACGAGCAGTACTTC.

Many counts were recorded for this clonotype. The chain couples TRBV20-1 to TRBJ2-2; 12 bases match TRBD2. V was clipped by 5 bases and J by 7 bases; unmatched bases: 8. In germline, CDR1 is DFQATT, CDR2 SNEGSKA (reference sequence). The CDR3 extends over 15 amino acids. Here the CDR3 DNA reads TGCAGTGCTCTAAGACTAGCGGGAGCGGTCGGGGAGCTGTTTTTT. Encoded protein: CSALRLAGAVGELFF.

This clonotype was seen repeatedly, ten times or more. V is TRBV3-1 and J is TRBJ2-7; the D gene could be TRBD1 or TRBD2 (5 bases each). The CDR3 is 14 amino acids. The V gene lost 3 bases and the J gene lost 1 base, with 10 bases spanning the gap. The germline V gene encodes CDR1 LGHDT and CDR2 YNNKEL (reference sequence). The CDR3: CASSQGPVSYEQYF. CDR3 coding DNA: TGTGCCAGCAGCCAGGGACCGGTATCCTACGAGCAGTACTTC.